A single sample is the source of the 24 T cell receptor beta chains below, sequenced in a study of blood T cell repertoires in COVID-19. Libraries were prepared by immunoSEQ multiplex PCR; TCRdb keeps only in-frame clonotypes and omits some of them. The data show a few hundred thousand clones, over 75% seen once. Sequencing was performed on PBMCs or T cells enriched from blood (not recorded which). The origin of the receptors is a woman in her thirties who had recovered from COVID-19.

The rearrangement joins TRBV19 to TRBJ1-5, with 8 bases matching TRBD1. Per the germline V gene, CDR1 is LNHDA and CDR2 is SQIVND (reference sequence). After removal of 7 bases from V and 4 bases from J, the junction contained 15 bases not matched to a gene. This CDR3 is 17 amino acids long. This CDR3 is CASIGSSGQARNQPQHF. The CDR3 nucleotides are TGTGCCAGTATTGGAAGCTCGGGACAGGCTAGGAATCAGCCCCAGCATTTT.

V and J are TRBV7-9 and TRBJ2-3; weak D call: TRBD1 (6 bases). Trimming pared 4 bases from V and 0 bases from J, leaving 17 bases between. CDR1 is SEHNR, CDR2 FQNEAQ, per germline (reference sequence). The length of the CDR3 is 17 residues. CDR3 nucleotide sequence: TGTGCCAGCAGCTCCTACGTTAGGACAGCTAGCACAGATACGCAGTATTTT. This encodes CASSSYVRTASTDTQYF.

The chain uses TRBV6-5 and TRBJ1-4, with D perhaps TRBD1 (5 bases). Germline V lookup: CDR1 MNHEY, CDR2 SVGAGI. Trimming removed 7 bases from V and 3 bases from J, with 12 bases in between. CDR3 length: 14 amino acids. CDR3 amino acids: CASKEGIPNEKLFF. DNA of the CDR3: TGTGCCAGCAAGGAGGGGATACCTAATGAAAAACTGTTTTTT.

This chain links TRBV10-1 with TRBJ2-5, with no clear D. This CDR3 comprises 13 residues. The ends were cut back, 4 bases at V and 1 base at J, with 7 bases in the middle. Germline CDR1 and CDR2: WNHNN and SYGVQD (reference sequence). The chain's CDR3 is CASSVSLQETQYF. The CDR3 bases are TGCGCCAGCAGTGTTTCCCTCCAAGAGACCCAGTACTTC.

This sequence joins TRBV6-5 and TRBJ1-2; maybe TRBD1 (5 bases). V was clipped by 4 bases and J by 4 bases, with 13 bases between them. Germline assignment: CDR1 MNHEY and CDR2 SVGAGI. This CDR3 contains 14 residues. The CDR3 coding sequence is TGTGCCAGCAGTTCCCCATTAACAGGCTATGGCTACACCTTC. This encodes CASSSPLTGYGYTF.

This chain links TRBV15 with TRBJ1-2; 9 bases align to TRBD1. After removal of 0 bases from V and 8 bases from J, the junction contained 7 bases not matched to a gene. The CDR3 is 15 residues long. From germline, CDR1 is LNHNV and CDR2 YYDKDF (reference sequence). The CDR3 loop is CATSRDRDRVEGYTF. For the CDR3, the DNA is TGTGCCACCAGCAGAGATAGGGACAGGGTGGAGGGCTACACCTTC.

CDR3 nucleotide sequence: TGTGCCAGCACCCTGGGGGGGGTCGAGCAGTTCTTC. It yields the protein CASTLGGVEQFF. The chain recombines TRBV7-9 with TRBJ2-1, with 7 bases that match TRBD2. The CDR3 is 12 amino acids. Germline-derived CDR1 and CDR2 are SEHNR and FQNEAQ (reference sequence). J gave up 10 bases and V 7 bases, and 7 bases lay outside the gene matches.

In DNA form, the CDR3 reads TGTGCCAGCAGCTTAGTGGCAGACGGGGGCTACACCTTC. Protein sequence: CASSLVADGGYTF. J is TRBJ1-2 and V is TRBV7-6, with D hard to call. The CDR3 spans 13 residues. V was cut by 1 base and J by 8 bases, with 11 bases left in between. The germline CDR1 and CDR2 sequences are SGHVS and FNYEAQ.

This chain uses TRBV7-2 with TRBJ2-3; 13 nucleotides line up with TRBD2. Trimming at V came to 4 bases and at J to 2 bases, leaving 6 bases not matched to a gene. CDR3 length: 17 residues. The germline V gene has CDR1 SGHTA and CDR2 FQGNSA. The CDR3 spells CASSSRTSGSITDTQYF. The CDR3 region has the DNA TGTGCCAGCAGCTCCCGGACTAGCGGGAGTATCACAGATACGCAGTATTTT.

Only a few counts were recorded for this clone. This chain joins TRBV3-1 (or the pseudogene TRBV3-2) and TRBJ1-4, with D unclear. V shed 1 base and J shed 5 bases, with 14 bases lying between them. In germline, CDR1 is LGHDT, CDR2 YNNKEL (reference sequence). CDR3 length equals 16 residues. DNA for the CDR3: TGTGCCAGCAGCCAAGGGGTCGGGATTAACAATGAAAAACTGTTTTTT. Translated: CASSQGVGINNEKLFF.

The chain combines TRBV7-2 with TRBJ2-2; 9 bases align to TRBD2. CDR1 is SGHTA, CDR2 FQGNSA, per germline. This CDR3 contains 16 residues. Trimming cost V 5 bases and J 4 bases; bases outside gene matches: 8. DNA of the CDR3: TGTGCCAGCAGCGCCCTGGCGGGGGGGTTCACCGGGGAGCTGTTTTTT. It specifies CASSALAGGFTGELFF.

This chain uses TRBV6-5 with TRBJ1-6; D is undetermined. Germline CDR1 and CDR2: MNHEY and SVGAGI. V shed 0 bases and J shed 7 bases, with 13 bases lying between them. The CDR3 runs to 16 residues. CDR3 region: CASSYSVATANSPLHF. CDR3 DNA sequence: TGTGCCAGCAGTTACTCTGTCGCCACAGCCAATTCACCCCTCCACTTT.

V is TRBV7-2 and J is TRBJ1-6; 7 positions match TRBD1. Trimming at V came to 4 bases and at J to 0 bases, leaving 3 bases not matched to a gene. There are 16 residues in the CDR3. CDR1 SGHTA and CDR2 FQGNSA come from the germline V gene. The CDR3 DNA sequence: TGTGCCAGCAGCTCGTACAGGGGCTCCTATAATTCACCCCTCCACTTT. Protein sequence: CASSSYRGSYNSPLHF. Based on the CDR3 plus reference TRBV7-2 and TRBJ1-6, the full variable domain is GAGVSQSPSNKVTEKGKDVELRCDPISGHTALYWYRQSLGQGLEFLIYFQGNSAPDKSGLPSDRFSAERTGGSVSTLTIQRTQQEDSAVYLCASSSYRGSYNSPLHFGNGTRLTVT.

The chain links TRBV19 to TRBJ2-1, with 7 nucleotides matching TRBD2. J was trimmed by 3 bases and V by 7 bases; bases with no gene match: 6. There are 14 residues in the CDR3. Germline CDR1 reads LNHDA; CDR2 reads SQIVND (reference sequence). CDR3 nucleotide sequence: TGTGCCAGTACCACGGGAGGAGGCTACAATGAGCAGTTCTTC. Its translation is CASTTGGGYNEQFF.

The chain carries TRBV2 and TRBJ1-4, with D hard to call. Germline values: CDR1 SNHLY, CDR2 FYNNEI. Trimming removed 1 base at V and 5 bases at J, with 11 bases between. The CDR3 contains 15 residues. The chain's CDR3 is CASSEEEQLNEKLFF. DNA for the CDR3: TGTGCCAGCAGTGAAGAGGAACAGCTAAATGAAAAACTGTTTTTT.

The rearrangement links TRBV27 to TRBJ1-2; no clear D gene. The V and J ends lost 3 bases and 2 bases respectively, with 7 bases between them. CDR3 length equals 13 residues. Germline values: CDR1 MNHEY, CDR2 SMNVEV (reference sequence). CDR3 DNA sequence: TGTGCCAGCAGTTTCGCGATCAACTATGGCTACACCTTC. Protein sequence: CASSFAINYGYTF.

The chain is built from TRBV9 and TRBJ2-3; 9 nucleotides align to TRBD2. CDR3 length: 16 amino acids. With V trimmed by 0 bases and J by 1 base, 3 bases remained unmatched. CDR1 is SGDLS, CDR2 YYNGEE, per germline. CDR3: CASSVGLAARTDTQYF. The CDR3 nucleotides are TGTGCCAGCAGCGTAGGACTAGCGGCTCGCACAGATACGCAGTATTTT.

The chain recombines TRBV19 with TRBJ1-1, with 7 bases identical to TRBD1. The CDR3 contains 14 residues. V gave up 1 base and J gave up 6 bases; unmatched junction bases: 5. Germline CDR1 LNHDA, CDR2 SQIVND (reference sequence). The CDR3 DNA reads as TGTGCCAGTAGTATAGGACAGGGAAGGGCTGAAGCTTTCTTT. Translating gives CASSIGQGRAEAFF.

This rearrangement joins TRBV15 to TRBJ2-1, with 10 bases identical to TRBD2. The CDR3 loop spans 17 amino acids. Germline values: CDR1 LNHNV, CDR2 YYDKDF (reference sequence). The ends lost 0 bases at V and 3 bases at J; junction bases unmatched: 5. CDR3 DNA: TGTGCCACCAGCAGAGATCGGGGACTAGCGAACTACAATGAGCAGTTCTTC. It yields the protein CATSRDRGLANYNEQFF.

The chain couples TRBV6-5 to TRBJ2-1, with 9 bases matching TRBD2. Germline V gene sequence: CDR1 MNHEY, CDR2 SVGAGI. The CDR3 sequence is 13 residues long. With V trimmed by 7 bases and J by 9 bases, 7 bases remained unmatched. CDR3 region: CASTLGLASEQFF. The CDR3 coding sequence is TGTGCCAGCACTCTAGGACTAGCGTCTGAGCAGTTCTTC.

This clone came up once. The chain uses TRBV7-8 and TRBJ1-5; no definite D call. The V end was cut by 1 base, the J end by 3 bases, with 7 bases between. This CDR3 spans 14 amino acids. Germline values: CDR1 SGHVS, CDR2 FQNEAQ. As DNA, the CDR3 is TGTGCCAGCAGCTTAGTCGAGAACAATCAGCCCCAGCATTTT. It codes for CASSLVENNQPQHF.

Only a few counts were recorded for this clone. The rearrangement joins TRBV20-1 to TRBJ2-2; 8 bases align to TRBD1. The CDR3 contains 14 residues. CDR1 DFQATT and CDR2 SNEGSKA come from the germline V gene (reference sequence). V was clipped by 3 bases and J by 6 bases; unmatched bases: 6. The CDR3 is CSASKDREAGELFF. CDR3 sequence (DNA): TGCAGTGCTAGTAAGGACAGGGAGGCCGGGGAGCTGTTTTTT.

The J gene is TRBJ2-1, the V gene TRBV6-1; 11 bases match TRBD1. The CDR3 length is 16 residues. Germline V gives CDR1 MNHNS, CDR2 SASEGT. Trimming took 0 bases from V and 7 from J; bases not matched to a gene: 5. CDR3 in amino acids: CASSEAGGTGGNEQFF. The CDR3 region has the DNA TGTGCCAGCAGTGAAGCCGGAGGGACAGGGGGTAATGAGCAGTTCTTC.

This rearrangement joins TRBV19 to TRBJ1-1; D is undetermined. The CDR3 length is 14 residues. Germline values: CDR1 LNHDA, CDR2 SQIVND (reference sequence). V lost 3 bases to trimming and J lost 1 base, with 9 bases between them. The CDR3 DNA sequence: TGTGCCAGTAGTATTACAGCCAAGAACACTGAAGCTTTCTTT. It specifies CASSITAKNTEAFF. Complete variable domain (other parts from reference TRBV19 and TRBJ1-1): DGGITQSPKYLFRKEGQNVTLSCEQNLNHDAMYWYRQDPGQGLRLIYYSQIVNDFQKGDIAEGYSVSREKKESFPLTVTSAQKNPTAFYLCASSITAKNTEAFFGQGTRLTVV.